This T cell receptor (beta chain) was found in a study of OX40 agonist ivuxolimab in advanced cancers. Study-level background: Ivuxolimab was an agonistic, fully human IgG2 monoclonal antibody directed against OX40 (CD134), a costimulatory receptor. Intravenous ivuxolimab was administered to patients every 2 weeks at six dose levels: 0.01, 0.1, 0.3, 1.5, 3 and 10 mg/kg. Of the approximately 53 patients in dose escalation, 19 had hepatocellular carcinoma, approximately 15 had melanoma, 9 had renal cell carcinoma and 9 had head and neck cancer. In the dose-escalation cohort, around four fifths of patients were male, and the mean age was around 60 years, with a range of 23 to 79. Patients were allowed to have had prior anti-PD-1, anti-PD-L1 or anti-CTLA-4 therapy, and around 40% of the dose-escalation patients had previously received checkpoint inhibitors. Partial responses occurred in three dose-escalation patients, of whom one had hepatocellular carcinoma and two had cutaneous melanoma. Peripheral TCRbeta sequencing aimed to test whether ivuxolimab altered TCR sequence diversity and caused clonal T-cell expansion. The paper covers the monotherapy dose-escalation part of the phase I ivuxolimab trial, which included N ≈ 50 patients.

Study-wide conclusions, independent of this receptor: Clonal expansion of both CD4+ and CD8+ blood T cells was observed from baseline to week 6 at doses 0.1 to 3.0 mg/kg. The antigen specificity of the clonally expanded peripheral T cells was not determined. In the 0.1-3.0 mg/kg groups, partial responders were among the patients with the lowest normalized peripheral clonal expansion, particularly in CD8+ T cells. Low levels of normalized T-cell clonal expansion were also seen in some patients who did not respond. After ivuxolimab, expanded clones were on average more numerous among CD8+ T cells than among CD4+ T cells.

V drops 6 bases and J drops 4 bases, leaving 19 bases in between. CDR1 and CDR2, per the germline V gene (reference sequence), are LNHDA and SQIVND. CDR3 length: 16 amino acids, cysteine to phenylalanine. The retained sequence is limited to the CDR3, 48 bases, with the frame set at the first base. To sequence the TCRbeta CDR3 region, genomic DNA was isolated from the sorted cells. TCRbeta CDR3 regions were sequenced using the immunoSEQ Assay. TCRdb retrieved this table from immuneACCESS and kept in-frame rearrangements only. Not all clones are present; in checked studies, unresolved V genes account for under half, and no reason is known for the remainder. This sample has 53,000 or so clones in its table, and roughly 83% of those were observed once. The ten largest clonotypes hold about 13% of the sample. With regard to this clone: No cognate antigen has been identified for it. No qualities accompany the bases; no much larger clone lies one base away.

Patients with a history of autoimmune disease or receiving systemic immunosuppression were excluded from the trial. In every dose cohort, peripheral blood was drawn for TCR sequencing at baseline, cycle 4 day 1, and cycle 7 day 1. The samples were drawn from a first-in-human, open-label, multicenter phase I dose-escalation trial of ivuxolimab. Adults with locally advanced or metastatic melanoma, renal cell, hepatocellular, or head and neck squamous cell carcinoma were enrolled in the trial. Before TCR sequencing, CD4+ and CD8+ T cells were separately sorted from peripheral blood. The sample in question was CD4+ or CD8+ T cells sorted from blood, obtained in a trial of the OX40 agonist ivuxolimab. The clonotype originates from an adult with an advanced solid tumor such as melanoma, head and neck, liver or kidney cancer. The chain uses TRBV19 and TRBJ1-5; the D region possibly corresponds to TRBD1 (5 bases align). The DNA sequence is given as TGTGCCAGTAGAGCGGGAGCAGGAGGGGAAAATCAGCCCCAGCATTTT. It encodes CASRAGAGGENQPQHF. The CDR3 plus the reference TRBV19 and TRBJ1-5 genes for the other parts give the full variable domain: DGGITQSPKYLFRKEGQNVTLSCEQNLNHDAMYWYRQDPGQGLRLIYYSQIVNDFQKGDIAEGYSVSREKKESFPLTVTSAQKNPTAFYLCASRAGAGGENQPQHFGDGTRLSIL.